A selection of T cell receptor beta chains follows, all from one sample in a study of Graves' ophthalmopathy and Graves' hyperthyroidism. TCRdb ran MiXCR on the multiplex PCR reads and lists one entry per CDR3 protein. The sample lists more than 1,000,000 distinct CDR3 sequences; approximately 35% were seen once. Sequenced sample: peripheral blood or thyroid tissue (not recorded which). These receptors were collected from an adult man with Graves' hyperthyroidism. Both conserved end residues are part of each CDR3. The order of the fields is V gene, D gene, clone size, J gene, CDR3 DNA, CDR3 protein. The D gene is left open where the match is weak. Expanded clones are given a class, and other clones once, few, many or no size at all.

v_call: TRBV14
d_call: -
clone_size: -
j_call: TRBJ1-2
cdr3_nt: TGTGCCAGCAGCCAACATCCAGAGAGCTATGGCTACACCTTC
cdr3_aa: CASSQHPESYGYTF

v_call: TRBV9
d_call: -
clone_size: once
j_call: TRBJ2-6
cdr3_nt: TGTGCCAGCAGCGTAGCCGGGAGAAGTACGTCTGGGGCCAACGTCCTGACTTTC
cdr3_aa: CASSVAGRSTSGANVLTF

v_call: TRBV5-4
d_call: TRBD1
clone_size: once
j_call: TRBJ2-6
cdr3_nt: TGTGCCAGCAGCTTGGGGGGACAGGGCTACTCTGGGGCCAACGTCCTGACTTTC
cdr3_aa: CASSLGGQGYSGANVLTF

v_call: TRBV7-2
d_call: -
clone_size: few
j_call: TRBJ2-7
cdr3_nt: TGTGCCAGCAGCTTATTTGAAGGGTCCTACGAGCAGTACTTC
cdr3_aa: CASSLFEGSYEQYF

v_call: TRBV10-3
d_call: TRBD1
clone_size: -
j_call: TRBJ1-1
cdr3_nt: TGTGCCATCAACCAGGGACAGGGGCGGACTGAAGCTTTCTTT
cdr3_aa: CAINQGQGRTEAFF

v_call: TRBV12-3/TRBV12-4
d_call: -
clone_size: -
j_call: TRBJ1-2
cdr3_nt: TGTGCCAGCAGCCCCAGCGGGGGAGTCGGCTACACCTTC
cdr3_aa: CASSPSGGVGYTF

v_call: TRBV6-2/TRBV6-3
d_call: TRBD1
clone_size: few
j_call: TRBJ2-7
cdr3_nt: TGTGCCAGCAGTTACCCCCGCCCATTCCCGGGACAGGCCTACGAGCAGTACTTC
cdr3_aa: CASSYPRPFPGQAYEQYF

v_call: TRBV6-5
d_call: TRBD1
clone_size: -
j_call: TRBJ1-5
cdr3_nt: TGTGCCAGCAGATCACAGGGGGGGTTAAATCAGCCCCAGCATTTT
cdr3_aa: CASRSQGGLNQPQHF

v_call: TRBV28
d_call: -
clone_size: -
j_call: TRBJ2-7
cdr3_nt: TGTGCCAGCAGCTCTCCCCCGGGCCACTACGAGCAGTACTTC
cdr3_aa: CASSSPPGHYEQYF

v_call: TRBV7-2
d_call: TRBD2
clone_size: few
j_call: TRBJ2-7
cdr3_nt: TGTGCCAGCAGCCCTGCGACTAGCGGAGCCTACGAGCAGTACTTC
cdr3_aa: CASSPATSGAYEQYF

v_call: TRBV6-5
d_call: -
clone_size: -
j_call: TRBJ1-1
cdr3_nt: TGTGCCAGCAGTTACTCGAGGGAAGGCGGGGACACTGAAGCTTTCTTT
cdr3_aa: CASSYSREGGDTEAFF

v_call: TRBV7-9
d_call: -
clone_size: many
j_call: TRBJ2-7
cdr3_nt: TGTGCCAGCAGCTTAGACGTGGGAAGTACGTACTTC
cdr3_aa: CASSLDVGSTYF

v_call: TRBV10-3
d_call: -
clone_size: -
j_call: TRBJ2-5
cdr3_nt: TGTGCCAGCCTAGGCAATGCGGGGGAGACCCAGTACTTC
cdr3_aa: CASLGNAGETQYF

v_call: TRBV20-1
d_call: -
clone_size: many
j_call: TRBJ2-7
cdr3_nt: TGCAGTGCTAGGCCCCCTAGCACCTACGAGCAGTACTTC
cdr3_aa: CSARPPSTYEQYF

v_call: TRBV6-5
d_call: -
clone_size: -
j_call: TRBJ2-6
cdr3_nt: -
cdr3_aa: CASSYAGVASGANVPTF

v_call: TRBV10-1
d_call: -
clone_size: many
j_call: TRBJ2-7
cdr3_nt: TGCGCCAGCAGTAGAGGGTCCGAGCAGTACTTC
cdr3_aa: CASSRGSEQYF

v_call: TRBV20-1
d_call: TRBD1
clone_size: few
j_call: TRBJ2-6
cdr3_nt: TGCAGTGCTGGACCGACAGGGGCAAACTCTGGGGCCAACGTCCTGACTTTC
cdr3_aa: CSAGPTGANSGANVLTF

v_call: TRBV10-3
d_call: TRBD2
clone_size: -
j_call: TRBJ2-3
cdr3_nt: TGTGCCATCAGAAGAAGGACTAGCGGCAGCACAGATACGCAGTATTTT
cdr3_aa: CAIRRRTSGSTDTQYF

v_call: TRBV4-3
d_call: -
clone_size: many
j_call: TRBJ2-5
cdr3_nt: TGCGCCAGCAGCCAAGATAAGGCAGGGGTGAAGACCCAGTACTTC
cdr3_aa: CASSQDKAGVKTQYF

v_call: TRBV29-1
d_call: -
clone_size: -
j_call: TRBJ2-2
cdr3_nt: TGCAGCGTTGCCGGCCCGAACACCGGGGAGCTGTTTTTT
cdr3_aa: CSVAGPNTGELFF

v_call: TRBV20-1
d_call: TRBD1
clone_size: -
j_call: TRBJ2-7
cdr3_nt: TGCAGTGCTATTGATCGGACAGGCACCTACGAGCAGTACTTC
cdr3_aa: CSAIDRTGTYEQYF

v_call: TRBV29-1
d_call: -
clone_size: -
j_call: TRBJ2-7
cdr3_nt: TGCAGCGTCTGTGGTGGGAGAGCCTACGAGCAGTACTTC
cdr3_aa: CSVCGGRAYEQYF

v_call: TRBV7-8
d_call: -
clone_size: many
j_call: TRBJ2-2
cdr3_nt: TGTGCCAGCAGCCCAAGGACAGTGAACACCGGGGAGCTGTTTTTT
cdr3_aa: CASSPRTVNTGELFF

v_call: TRBV7-9
d_call: -
clone_size: -
j_call: TRBJ2-5
cdr3_nt: TGTGCCAGCAGCTTAGCGTACTCACCCCAAGAGACCCAGTACTTC
cdr3_aa: CASSLAYSPQETQYF

v_call: TRBV3-1
d_call: -
clone_size: many
j_call: TRBJ1-5
cdr3_nt: TGTGCCAGCAGCCAACAGCACTTAGGCAATCAGCCCCAGCATTTT
cdr3_aa: CASSQQHLGNQPQHF

v_call: TRBV5-1
d_call: -
clone_size: -
j_call: TRBJ2-5
cdr3_nt: TGCGCCAGCAGCTTCTCACCGGACCCCCGAGAGACCCAGTACTTC
cdr3_aa: CASSFSPDPRETQYF

v_call: TRBV25-1
d_call: -
clone_size: -
j_call: TRBJ2-7
cdr3_nt: TGTGCCAGCAGGTCGACAGGCCTGGGGAACGAGCAGTACTTC
cdr3_aa: CASRSTGLGNEQYF

v_call: TRBV7-9
d_call: TRBD1
clone_size: few
j_call: TRBJ1-4
cdr3_nt: TGTGCCAGCAGCTCAGGGGACAGGGCGGAACTTTCTGAAAAACTGTTTTTT
cdr3_aa: CASSSGDRAELSEKLFF

v_call: TRBV15
d_call: TRBD1
clone_size: many
j_call: TRBJ1-4
cdr3_nt: TGTGCCACCAGCAGACCGACAGGGACTAATGAAAAACTGTTTTTT
cdr3_aa: CATSRPTGTNEKLFF

v_call: TRBV5-6
d_call: TRBD2
clone_size: many
j_call: TRBJ2-5
cdr3_nt: TGTGCCAGCAGCTTGCGGGGGGAAGAGACCCAGTACTTC
cdr3_aa: CASSLRGEETQYF

v_call: TRBV10-3
d_call: TRBD2
clone_size: many
j_call: TRBJ2-7
cdr3_nt: TGTGCCACCTCGGGACTAGCGGGAGCAATTCCCTACGAGCAGTACTTC
cdr3_aa: CATSGLAGAIPYEQYF

v_call: TRBV14
d_call: -
clone_size: -
j_call: TRBJ1-2
cdr3_nt: TGTGCCAGCAGATCACAGGGCTACACCTTC
cdr3_aa: CASRSQGYTF

v_call: TRBV29-1
d_call: -
clone_size: many
j_call: TRBJ1-1
cdr3_nt: TGCAGCGTTGATCCTGAGATGAACACTGAAGCTTTCTTT
cdr3_aa: CSVDPEMNTEAFF

v_call: TRBV12-3/TRBV12-4
d_call: TRBD1
clone_size: few
j_call: TRBJ1-5
cdr3_nt: TGTGCCAGCAGAAACAGGGGTGGGCAGCCCCAGCATTTT
cdr3_aa: CASRNRGGQPQHF

v_call: TRBV6-6
d_call: -
clone_size: few
j_call: TRBJ2-7
cdr3_nt: TGTGCCAGCAGTTACTCGAGTCCGAGAGCGGGTGAGCAGTACTTC
cdr3_aa: CASSYSSPRAGEQYF

v_call: TRBV20-1
d_call: -
clone_size: many
j_call: TRBJ2-7
cdr3_nt: TGCAGTGCCGAACCTAGCGCCGAAGCCTACGAGCAGTACTTC
cdr3_aa: CSAEPSAEAYEQYF

v_call: TRBV9
d_call: TRBD2
clone_size: -
j_call: TRBJ2-7
cdr3_nt: TGTGCCAGCCAGGGGGGGACTAGCGGGACCAACTACGAGCAGTACTTC
cdr3_aa: CASQGGTSGTNYEQYF

v_call: TRBV15
d_call: -
clone_size: few
j_call: TRBJ1-6
cdr3_nt: TGTGCCACCAGCAGATCGACAGGCGGCTCACCCCTCCACTTT
cdr3_aa: CATSRSTGGSPLHF

v_call: TRBV6-5
d_call: TRBD2
clone_size: many
j_call: TRBJ2-5
cdr3_nt: TGTGCCAGCAGTTACGCGAGCGGGAAAGAGACCCAGTACTTC
cdr3_aa: CASSYASGKETQYF

v_call: TRBV13
d_call: -
clone_size: -
j_call: TRBJ1-2
cdr3_nt: TGTGCCAGCAGCTTGGGACACGTATACTTC
cdr3_aa: CASSLGHVYF

v_call: TRBV10-3
d_call: -
clone_size: few
j_call: TRBJ1-2
cdr3_nt: TGTGCCAGCATTTCTAACTATGGCTACACCTTC
cdr3_aa: CASISNYGYTF

v_call: TRBV14
d_call: TRBD2
clone_size: many
j_call: TRBJ2-7
cdr3_nt: TGTGCCAGCAGCCGAACTAGCGGGAGGTGGAACGAGCAGTACTTC
cdr3_aa: CASSRTSGRWNEQYF

v_call: TRBV15
d_call: -
clone_size: -
j_call: TRBJ2-2
cdr3_nt: TGTGCCACCAGCAAGAGTCCAAACACCGGGGAGCTGTTTTTT
cdr3_aa: CATSKSPNTGELFF

v_call: TRBV12-3/TRBV12-4
d_call: -
clone_size: many
j_call: TRBJ1-5
cdr3_nt: TGTGCCAGCAGTTTAGCGGGCCTACAGGCAACCCAGCCCCAGCATTTT
cdr3_aa: CASSLAGLQATQPQHF

v_call: TRBV2
d_call: -
clone_size: few
j_call: TRBJ2-6
cdr3_nt: TGTGCCAGCAGTGAGTCCAGGGTCGGGGGCAACGTCCTGACTTTC
cdr3_aa: CASSESRVGGNVLTF